This TCR beta chain was profiled in a study of blood T cells in healthy people across ages. For the second PCR, which ran for 7 to 11 cycles, a sample-barcoded 5' primer and a J-beta primer mix were used. TCRdb re-called the 5' RACE reads through MiXCR, storing one row per CDR3 protein. This table has hundreds of thousands of distinct CDR3 sequences, approximately 53% appearing once. Findings of the study overall: Long-lived donors exceeded aged donors in naive CD4+ cells and diversity.

A word on this clonotype: The target antigen is unknown.

Germline V gives CDR1 LGHNA, CDR2 YSLEER. V lost 3 bases, J lost 6 bases, and 8 bases stayed unmatched. The CDR3 sequence is 16 residues long. Sequencing input: blood. This sequence was found in a man aged 35-49 years in good health. The chain couples TRBV4-3 to TRBJ2-5, with 12 bases fitting TRBD2. The CDR3 here is CASSHQGTSGLKTQYF. Written as DNA, the CDR3 is TGCGCCAGCAGCCACCAAGGGACTAGCGGGCTTAAGACCCAGTACTTC.